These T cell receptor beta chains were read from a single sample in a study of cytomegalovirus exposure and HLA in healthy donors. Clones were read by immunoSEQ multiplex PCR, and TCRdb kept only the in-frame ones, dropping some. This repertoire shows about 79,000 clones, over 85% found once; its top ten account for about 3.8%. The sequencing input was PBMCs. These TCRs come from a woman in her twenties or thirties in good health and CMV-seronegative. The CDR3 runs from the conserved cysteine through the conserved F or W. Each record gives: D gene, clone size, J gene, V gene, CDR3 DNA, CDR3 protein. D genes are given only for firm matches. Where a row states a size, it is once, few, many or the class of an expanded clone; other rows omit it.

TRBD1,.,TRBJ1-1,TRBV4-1,TGCGCCAGCAGCCCGACCACCTTACAGGGGAAGGACACTGAAGCTTTCTTT,CASSPTTLQGKDTEAFF
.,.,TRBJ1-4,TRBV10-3,TGTGCCATCAGTGAGTCGATCCCAGGGAGGATTGAAAAACTGTTTTTT,CAISESIPGRIEKLFF
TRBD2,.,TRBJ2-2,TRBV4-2,TGTGCCAGCAGCCAAACTAGCGGGGGGGCCACCGGGGAGCTGTTTTTT,CASSQTSGGATGELFF
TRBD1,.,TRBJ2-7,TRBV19,TGTGCCAGTAGTATCCAACTGACAGGGTTCGACGAGCAGTACTTC,CASSIQLTGFDEQYF
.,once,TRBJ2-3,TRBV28,.,CASSLWGGGAEVQWYF
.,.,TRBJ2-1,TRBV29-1,TGCAGCGTTGTAGCACTTTCCAATGAGCAGTTCTTC,CSVVALSNEQFF
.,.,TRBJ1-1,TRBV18,TGTGCCAGCTCATCGGTCTTGAACACTGAAGCTTTCTTT,CASSSVLNTEAFF
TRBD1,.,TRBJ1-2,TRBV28,TGTGCCAGCAGTTTAGGGCAGGGGGCTGCCACCTTC,CASSLGQGAATF
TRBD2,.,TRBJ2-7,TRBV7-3,TGTGCCAGCAGCTTAAGGCCTAGCGGATACGAGCAGTACTTC,CASSLRPSGYEQYF
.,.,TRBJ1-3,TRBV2,TGTGCCAGCAAAGCACGCTCTGGAAACACCATATATTTT,CASKARSGNTIYF
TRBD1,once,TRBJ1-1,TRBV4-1,TGCGCCAGCAGCCAAGCGGGGGACAGGGAGGGGAGAGCTTTCTTT,CASSQAGDREGRAFF
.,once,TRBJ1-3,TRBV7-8,TGTGCCAGCAGCTCGGGACTCAACTCTGGAAACACCATATATTTT,CASSSGLNSGNTIYF
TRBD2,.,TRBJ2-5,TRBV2,TGTGCCAGCAGTGGTAGGACTAGCGGGATCCAAGAGACCCAGTACTTC,CASSGRTSGIQETQYF
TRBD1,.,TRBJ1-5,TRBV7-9,TGTGCCAGCGAGACAGGGATCGGGAGCAATCAGCCCCAGCATTTT,CASETGIGSNQPQHF
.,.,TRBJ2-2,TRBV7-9,TGTGCCAGCAGCCCCGTAGTGATTAACACCGGGGAGCTGTTTTTT,CASSPVVINTGELFF
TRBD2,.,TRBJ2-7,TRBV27,TGTGCCAGCAGGAAACCTGGGACTAGCGGTTCCTACGAGCAGTACTTC,CASRKPGTSGSYEQYF
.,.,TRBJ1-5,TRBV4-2,TGTGCCAGCAGCCAAGATGTTGGGGGGGCTCAGCCCCAGCATTTT,CASSQDVGGAQPQHF
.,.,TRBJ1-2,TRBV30,TGTGCCTGGAATCCCGGGGAAGAGAGGGGCTACACCTTC,CAWNPGEERGYTF
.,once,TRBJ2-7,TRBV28,TGTGCCAGCAGTTTACGTACTCCCTACGAGCAGTACTTC,CASSLRTPYEQYF
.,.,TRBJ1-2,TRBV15,TGTGCCACCAGCAGAGATGGGGGCCCCTCTACTAACTATGGCTACACCTTC,CATSRDGGPSTNYGYTF
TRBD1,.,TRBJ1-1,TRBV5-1,TGCGCCAGCAGCCACACCGGGACAGGGAACACTGAAGCTTTCTTT,CASSHTGTGNTEAFF
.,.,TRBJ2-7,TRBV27,TGTGCCAGCAGTGAACTCGGGTTTAAGCAGTACTTC,CASSELGFKQYF
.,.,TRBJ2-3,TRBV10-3,TGTGCCATCAGTTCTCCTAGCGAGTCTAGCACAGATACGCAGTATTTT,CAISSPSESSTDTQYF
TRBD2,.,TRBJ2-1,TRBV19,TGTGCCAGTAGTTGGGCTAGCGGGGAATACAATGAGCAGTTCTTC,CASSWASGEYNEQFF
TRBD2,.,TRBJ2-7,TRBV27,TGTGCCAGCAGTCTTTTGGCTAGCGGGAGGGTGATGACCTACGAGCAGTACTTC,CASSLLASGRVMTYEQYF
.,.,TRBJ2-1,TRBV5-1,TGCGCCAGCAGCCCGTCACTTTCCTCGGGTTACAATGAGCAGTTCTTC,CASSPSLSSGYNEQFF
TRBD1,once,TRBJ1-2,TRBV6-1,TGTGCCAGCCAGGACAGGGGAACTTATGGCTACACCTTC,CASQDRGTYGYTF
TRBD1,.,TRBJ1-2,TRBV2,TGTGCCAGCGAGGGGGGTCAGGGGGCAAAGGGCTACACCTTC,CASEGGQGAKGYTF
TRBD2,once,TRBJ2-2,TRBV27,TGTGCCAGCAGTCGTCCGCCTAGCGGGAACACCGGGGAGCTGTTTTTT,CASSRPPSGNTGELFF
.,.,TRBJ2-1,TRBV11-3,TGTGCCAGCAGCTTCGGAGATGATGAGCAGTTCTTC,CASSFGDDEQFF
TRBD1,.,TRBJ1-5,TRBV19,TGTGCCAGTAGTTCGACAGGGAATCAGCCCCAGCATTTT,CASSSTGNQPQHF
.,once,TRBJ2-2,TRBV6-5,TGTGCCAGCGGTAGGGAGAGCACCGGGGAGCTGTTTTTT,CASGRESTGELFF
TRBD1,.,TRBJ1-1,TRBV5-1,TGCGCCAGCAGCTTGACAGGGGGCCAGAGGGGGAACACTGAAGCTTTCTTT,CASSLTGGQRGNTEAFF
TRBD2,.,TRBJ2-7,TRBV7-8,TGTGCCAGCAGCGCCGGGACTAGCGGGAGGGCCCTCTACGAGCAGTACTTC,CASSAGTSGRALYEQYF
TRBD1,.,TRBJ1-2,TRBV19,TGTGCCAGTAGACTAGAAGGGACAGGGAACTATGGCTACACCTTC,CASRLEGTGNYGYTF
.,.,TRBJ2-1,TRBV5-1,TGCGCCAGCAGCTTGGGACTCGTCTCGGTCCGTGAGCAGTTCTTC,CASSLGLVSVREQFF
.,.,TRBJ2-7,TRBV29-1,TGCAGCGTCGATTACCCTACAGGGTCTGGGGAGCAGTACTTC,CSVDYPTGSGEQYF
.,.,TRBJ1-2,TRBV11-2,TGTGCCAGCAGCTTACTTGAGTTTACGTACTACACCTTC,CASSLLEFTYYTF
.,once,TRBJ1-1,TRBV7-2,TGTGCCAGTTACCAGGGGTTTACTGAAGCTTTCTTT,CASYQGFTEAFF
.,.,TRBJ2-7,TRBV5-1,TGCGCCAGCAGCTTAAGGGATCGAGGGAACTACGAGCAGTACTTC,CASSLRDRGNYEQYF
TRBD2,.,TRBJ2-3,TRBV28,TGTGCCAGCGTAGCGGGCTCCACAGATACGCAGTATTTT,CASVAGSTDTQYF
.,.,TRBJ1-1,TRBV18,TGTGCCAGCTCACACGGGAACACTGAAGCTTTCTTT,CASSHGNTEAFF
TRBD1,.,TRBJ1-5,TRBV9,TGTGCCAGCAGCGGGAGGACAGGGGGAAATCAGCCCCAGCATTTT,CASSGRTGGNQPQHF
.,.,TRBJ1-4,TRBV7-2,TGTGCCAGCAGCGAAGCAGGAACAACTAATGAAAAACTGTTTTTT,CASSEAGTTNEKLFF
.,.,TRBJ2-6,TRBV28,TGTGCCAGCACCCCAGGTGGTCGGGGGTCTGGGGCCAACGTCCTGACTTTC,CASTPGGRGSGANVLTF
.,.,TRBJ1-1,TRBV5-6,TGTGCCAGCAGCTTGTCTGAGTCGGAGGCACCCAACACTGAAGCTTTCTTT,CASSLSESEAPNTEAFF
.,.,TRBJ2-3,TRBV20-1,TGCAGTGCTCCTAGAACAGATACGCAGTATTTT,CSAPRTDTQYF
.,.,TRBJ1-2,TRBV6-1,TGTGCCAGCAGTGAGACGGCAGGGATGAACTATGGCTACACCTTC,CASSETAGMNYGYTF
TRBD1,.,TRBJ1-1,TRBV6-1,TGTGCCAGCAGTAGGGACAGAATGAACACTGAAGCTTTCTTT,CASSRDRMNTEAFF
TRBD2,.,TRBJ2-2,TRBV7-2,TGTGCCAGCAGATTAGCAGCGGGGGGGCAGAACACCGGGGAGCTGTTTTTT,CASRLAAGGQNTGELFF
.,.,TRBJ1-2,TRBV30,TGTGCCTGGAGTGTACTGGGACAACGCTACACCTTC,CAWSVLGQRYTF
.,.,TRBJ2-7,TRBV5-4,TGTGCCAGCAGCTTTTCCGGGTCCTACGAGCAGTACTTC,CASSFSGSYEQYF
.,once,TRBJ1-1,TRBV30,TGTGCCTGGAGTGGGACAGAGAGTGTGAACACTGAAGCTTTCTTT,CAWSGTESVNTEAFF
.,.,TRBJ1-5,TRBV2,TGTGCCAGCAGGCGGGGAAGTAATCAGCCCCAGCATTTT,CASRRGSNQPQHF
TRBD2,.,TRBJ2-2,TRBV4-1,TGCGCCAGCAGACGCGGGGGGAGTAAGACCGGGGAGCTGTTTTTT,CASRRGGSKTGELFF
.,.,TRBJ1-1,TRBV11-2,TGTGCCAGCAGCTGGGTAGGGGACATGAACACTGAAGCTTTCTTT,CASSWVGDMNTEAFF
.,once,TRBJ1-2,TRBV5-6,TGTGCCAGCAGCTCCACCGACAGGCTTCGGGGCTACACCTTC,CASSSTDRLRGYTF
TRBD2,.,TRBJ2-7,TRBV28,TGTGCCAGCAGCCCGGTGGGGACTAGTCTCTACGAGCAGTGCTTC,CASSPVGTSLYEQCF
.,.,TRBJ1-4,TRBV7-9,TGTGCCAGCAGCCCCATGGGAGTTGGAGAAAAACTGTTTTTT,CASSPMGVGEKLFF